The entry that follows covers one TCR beta chain sequence. Antigen: not known. The repertoire was sequenced with immunoSEQ multiplex PCR; TCRdb's copy has only in-frame clones and lacks some. The sample yields tens of thousands of clones, roughly nine tenths seen once. This CDR3 spans 13 amino acids. V was trimmed by 0 bases and J by 6 bases, leaving 8 bases between them. CDR1 is MNHEY, CDR2 SVGAGI, per germline. This entry belongs to a study of OX40 agonist ivuxolimab in advanced cancers. In the study overall: Patients receiving dose escalation had hepatocellular carcinoma, melanoma, renal cell or head and neck cancer. Eligibility rules accepted prior anti-PD-1, anti-PD-L1 or anti-CTLA-4 therapy, and over 35% had some. Overall study results and limits: CD4+ and CD8+ blood T cells expanded clonally by week 6 at 0.1 to 3.0 mg/kg.

The V and J genes are TRBV6-5 and TRBJ1-1; D remains ambiguous. Sequencing was performed on CD4+ or CD8+ T cells sorted from blood, taken in a trial of the OX40 agonist ivuxolimab. This clonotype was sampled from an adult with an advanced solid tumor such as melanoma, head and neck, liver or kidney cancer. The CDR3 protein is CASSYSQMAEAFF. In DNA form, the CDR3 reads TGTGCCAGCAGTTACTCACAGATGGCTGAAGCTTTCTTT.